One and the same sample provided the 22 T cell receptor beta chains below, sequenced in a study of T cell responses to AZD1222 COVID-19 vaccine. Clones were read by immunoSEQ multiplex PCR, and TCRdb kept only the in-frame ones, dropping some. Of around 120,000 clones listed, around 89% are singletons. Sequenced material: peripheral blood, taken 28 days after the second AZD1222 dose. The receptors were sampled from an adult who received the AZD1222 COVID-19 vaccine.

The chain uses TRBV7-9 and TRBJ2-5; D gene uncertain. CDR1 and CDR2 (germline): SEHNR, FQNEAQ (reference sequence). V lost 4 bases and J lost 2, with 8 bases in between. The CDR3 length is 13 residues. The CDR3 sequence is CASSWVGQETQYF. The CDR3 nucleotides read TGTGCCAGCAGCTGGGTAGGGCAAGAGACCCAGTACTTC.

This chain links TRBV7-8 with TRBJ2-7; D call uncertain. Between the trimmed V and J ends, which lost 1 base and 5 bases, there was a span of 9 bases. The CDR3 has 13 residues. Per germline, CDR1 SGHVS and CDR2 FQNEAQ. The chain's CDR3 is CASSLVNGNEQYF. In DNA form, the CDR3 reads TGTGCCAGCAGCTTAGTGAATGGGAACGAGCAGTACTTC.

This rearrangement joins TRBV13 to TRBJ2-5, with 9 bases fitting TRBD1. Trimming removed 5 bases from V and 5 bases from J; junction bases left unmatched: 6. The CDR3 totals 14 residues. Germline-derived CDR1 and CDR2 are PRHDT and FYEKMQ (reference sequence). This CDR3 reads CASSTGTGTETQYF. The CDR3 DNA sequence: TGTGCCAGCAGCACCGGGACAGGGACGGAGACCCAGTACTTC.

This sequence joins TRBV10-1 and TRBJ1-5; D gene ambiguous. This CDR3 region has 11 residues. V was trimmed by 6 bases and J by 6 bases, leaving 6 bases between them. Per germline, CDR1 WNHNN and CDR2 SYGVQD (reference sequence). The CDR3 DNA reads TGCGCCAGCAGAACTCGTCAGCCCCAGCATTTT. Translated: CASRTRQPQHF.

The rearrangement joins TRBV7-8 to TRBJ1-3; D ambiguous. V was shortened by 5 bases and J by 1 base, with 9 bases between the two germline ends. The germline V gene has CDR1 SGHVS and CDR2 FQNEAQ. The CDR3 totals 14 residues. The CDR3 here is CASSPLYSGNTIYF. CDR3 DNA: TGTGCCAGCAGCCCCCTATATTCTGGAAACACCATATATTTT.

This chain uses TRBV30 with TRBJ1-3; D not certain. The V end was cut by 0 bases, the J end by 2 bases, with 8 bases between. CDR1 and CDR2 (germline): GTSNPN, SVGIG (reference sequence). The CDR3 is made up of 14 amino acids. CDR3 sequence reads: CAWSVAGTGNTIYF. CDR3 bases: TGTGCCTGGAGTGTAGCCGGGACTGGAAACACCATATATTTT.

With respect to this clone: One end of the junction does not line up with germline, which may come from a read error. The rearrangement uses TRBV7-7 and TRBJ1-6; 10 nucleotides agree with TRBD1. This CDR3 has 19 residues. Germline V gene lookup returns CDR1 SSHAT and CDR2 FNYEAQ (reference sequence). DNA of the CDR3: TGTGCTAGCAGCGCGGGACAGGGGACACTTGGAGGTATGAATTCACCCCTCCACTTT. It yields the protein CASSAGQGTLGGMNSPLHF. Full variable domain (missing parts from reference TRBV7-7 and TRBJ1-6): GAGVSQSPRYKVTKRGQDVTLRCDPISSHATLYWYQQALGQGPEFLTYFNYEAQPDKSGLPSDRFSAERPEGSISTLTIQRTEQRDSAMYRCASSAGQGTLGGMNSPLHFGNGTRLTVT.

The chain carries TRBV9 and TRBJ1-5; a possible D gene is TRBD1 (5 bases). Trimming pared 4 bases from V and 2 bases from J, leaving 7 bases between. Germline CDR1 SGDLS, CDR2 YYNGEE. CDR3 length equals 13 residues. This CDR3 reads CASSWDGNQPQHF. The CDR3 coding sequence is TGTGCCAGCAGCTGGGACGGCAATCAGCCCCAGCATTTT. Together with reference TRBV9 and TRBJ1-5, the CDR3 gives the full variable domain: DSGVTQTPKHLITATGQRVTLRCSPRSGDLSVYWYQQSLDQGLQFLIQYYNGEERAKGNILERFSAQQFPDLHSELNLSSLELGDSALYFCASSWDGNQPQHFGDGTRLSIL.

This clone has more than one count but fewer than ten. This chain joins TRBV3-1 (or the pseudogene TRBV3-2) and TRBJ1-6; a weak D match, TRBD1 (5 bases). The CDR3 totals 17 residues. Germline values: CDR1 LGHDT, CDR2 YNNKEL (reference sequence). With 0 bases removed from V and 10 bases from J, the gap between germline ends came to 19 bases. The CDR3 loop reads CASSQEGQGGVVSPLHF. For the CDR3, the DNA is TGTGCCAGCAGCCAAGAGGGGCAGGGAGGAGTGGTCTCACCCCTCCACTTT.

The chain uses TRBV28 and TRBJ1-6; maybe TRBD1 (5 bases). The CDR3 totals 13 residues. Trimming took off 4 bases at V and 18 bases at J, with 19 bases between the two ends. Germline CDR1 reads MDHEN; CDR2 reads SYDVKM. CDR3 sequence reads: CASSSPPERGPHF. CDR3 sequence (DNA): TGTGCCAGCAGTTCCCCGCCCGAAAGGGGACCCCACTTT.

This clone counts as medium-sized. The chain has TRBV29-1 and TRBJ2-3; 7 nucleotides agree with TRBD2. This CDR3 contains 13 residues. The germline CDR1 and CDR2 sequences are SQVTM and ANQGSEA. Trimming removed 8 bases from V and 7 bases from J; junction bases left unmatched: 12. CDR3: CSTWGEGVHTQYF. The DNA for the CDR3 is TGCAGCACATGGGGGGAGGGTGTCCATACGCAGTATTTT.

This chain uses TRBV5-1 with TRBJ1-2; D unclear. This CDR3 has 11 amino acids. Trimming stripped 7 bases from V and 2 bases from J, with 6 bases between. The germline CDR1 and CDR2 sequences are SGHRS and YFSETQ. Here the CDR3 reads CASSGNYGYTF. For the CDR3, the DNA is TGCGCCAGCTCAGGCAACTATGGCTACACCTTC.

This chain uses TRBV7-9 with TRBJ1-4; 7 positions agree with TRBD1. This CDR3 contains 15 residues. V gave up 5 bases and J gave up 8 bases; unmatched junction bases: 11. Germline V gives CDR1 SEHNR, CDR2 FQNEAQ (reference sequence). The CDR3 loop is CASSTDRAGSEKLFF. In nucleotides, the CDR3 is TGTGCCAGCAGCACCGACAGGGCGGGGAGCGAAAAACTGTTTTTT.

The chain links TRBV5-1 to TRBJ2-2; D is ambiguous. V was pared by 1 base and J by 7 bases, with 11 bases between. CDR3 length: 14 residues. Germline CDR1 SGHRS, CDR2 YFSETQ. The CDR3 here is CASSLNGGIGELFF. CDR3 sequence (DNA): TGCGCCAGCAGCTTGAACGGTGGGATCGGGGAGCTGTTTTTT. Full variable domain (missing parts from reference TRBV5-1 and TRBJ2-2): KAGVTQTPRYLIKTRGQQVTLSCSPISGHRSVSWYQQTPGQGLQFLFEYFSETQRNKGNFPGRFSGRQFSNSRSEMNVSTLELGDSALYLCASSLNGGIGELFFGEGSRLTVL.

The chain links TRBV5-4 to TRBJ1-2, with 9 bases aligning to TRBD1. Trimming at V came to 4 bases and at J to 4 bases, leaving 2 bases not matched to a gene. This CDR3 is built from 13 residues. Germline-derived CDR1 and CDR2 are SGHNT and YYREEE (reference sequence). The CDR3 loop reads CASSGTGIYGYTF. The CDR3 DNA reads TGTGCCAGCAGCGGGACAGGGATCTATGGCTACACCTTC.

The V gene is TRBV25-1, the J gene TRBJ2-2; 7 bases map to TRBD2. CDR1 is MGHDK, CDR2 SYGVNS, per germline. The CDR3 totals 14 residues. The V gene end was trimmed by 2 bases and the J gene end by 4 bases; junction bases not matched to a gene: 1. The DNA for the CDR3 is TGTGCCAGCAGTGAAGCGGGGGTCACCGGGGAGCTGTTTTTT. Translation gives CASSEAGVTGELFF. Combining the CDR3 with reference TRBV25-1 and TRBJ2-2 gives the whole variable domain EADIYQTPRYLVIGTGKKITLECSQTMGHDKMYWYQQDPGMELHLIHYSYGVNSTEKGDLSSESTVSRIRTEHFPLTLESARPSHTSQYLCASSEAGVTGELFFGEGSRLTVL.

This chain connects TRBV5-6 to TRBJ2-7, with D possibly matching TRBD2 (6 bases). V was shortened by 1 base and J by 6 bases, with 11 bases between the two germline ends. The CDR3 length is 13 residues. Germline V gives CDR1 SGHDT, CDR2 YYEEEE. The CDR3 coding sequence is TGTGCCAGCAGCTTGTGGGGAGCGGGCGAGCAGTACTTC. The encoded protein is CASSLWGAGEQYF.

The rearrangement joins TRBV10-3 to TRBJ1-5; D is uncertain. Trimming removed 4 bases at V and 0 bases at J, with 10 bases between. CDR1 ENHRY and CDR2 SYGVKD come from the germline V gene. The CDR3 is 15 amino acids. CDR3 in DNA: TGTGCCATCAGTGCGGAGGCCCTTAGCAATCAGCCCCAGCATTTT. Protein product: CAISAEALSNQPQHF.

The chain employs TRBV5-1 and TRBJ2-3; 7 bases agree with TRBD1. The V gene's germline CDR1 is SGHRS and CDR2 YFSETQ. This CDR3 contains 15 residues. Unmatched junction bases numbered 11, after V lost 4 bases and J lost 6 bases. The CDR3 loop is CASSPTGPVVDTQYF. The CDR3 DNA follows: TGCGCCAGCAGCCCGACAGGGCCGGTAGTGGATACGCAGTATTTT.

The CDR3 is CASRLAPSYEQYF. CDR3 bases: TGTGCAAGTCGGCTAGCGCCGTCCTACGAGCAGTACTTC. The chain uses TRBV25-1 and TRBJ2-7; the D gene is possibly TRBD2 (6 bases). Germline CDR1 is MGHDK and CDR2 is SYGVNS. This CDR3 has 13 amino acids.

The CDR3: CASSPSQGGGNSPLHF. The CDR3 region has the DNA TGTGCCAGCTCACCCTCACAGGGTGGGGGGAATTCACCCCTCCACTTT. This sequence joins TRBV18 and TRBJ1-6; D possibly corresponds to TRBD1 (6 bases). V lost 3 bases and J 7 bases, leaving 16 bases between the germline ends. This CDR3 comprises 16 residues. The germline V gene encodes CDR1 KGHSH and CDR2 LQKENI.

The J gene is TRBJ1-3, the V gene TRBV5-1; TRBD1 agrees at 7 bases. Per the germline V gene, CDR1 is SGHRS and CDR2 is YFSETQ. V lost 0 bases to trimming and J lost 3 bases; unmatched junction nucleotides: 3. The CDR3 is made up of 15 amino acids. The CDR3 reads CASSLDRGLGNTIYF. The CDR3 DNA sequence: TGCGCCAGCAGCTTGGACAGGGGCCTTGGAAACACCATATATTTT.